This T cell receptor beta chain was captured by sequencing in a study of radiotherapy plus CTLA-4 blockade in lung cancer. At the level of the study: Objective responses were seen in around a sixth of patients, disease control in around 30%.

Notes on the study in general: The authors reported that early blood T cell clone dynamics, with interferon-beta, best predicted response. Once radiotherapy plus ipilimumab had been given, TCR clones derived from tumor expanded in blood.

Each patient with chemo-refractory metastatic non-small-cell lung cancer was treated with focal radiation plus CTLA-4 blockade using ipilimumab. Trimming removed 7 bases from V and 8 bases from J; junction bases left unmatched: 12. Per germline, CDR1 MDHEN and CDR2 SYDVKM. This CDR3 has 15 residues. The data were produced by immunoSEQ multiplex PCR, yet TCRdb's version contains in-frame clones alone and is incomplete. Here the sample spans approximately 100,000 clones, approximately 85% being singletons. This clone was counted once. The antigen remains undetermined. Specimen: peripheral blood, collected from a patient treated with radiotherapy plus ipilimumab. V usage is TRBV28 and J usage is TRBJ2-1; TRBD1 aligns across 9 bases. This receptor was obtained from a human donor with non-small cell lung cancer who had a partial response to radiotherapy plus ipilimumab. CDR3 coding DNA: TGTGCCAGCACCAGCACAGGGGGCGCCGGTCATGAGCAGTTCTTC. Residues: CASTSTGGAGHEQFF.